A selection of T cell receptor beta chains follows, all from one sample in a study of technical replicates of blood from several donors. Assay: immunoSEQ multiplex PCR; the TCRdb copy retains only in-frame clones and omits some. The table has more than 65,000 clones, roughly 92% seen once. Sequenced sample: T cells isolated from PBMCs. The receptors shown here come from a human donor in good health. Each CDR3 is given with its conserved first and last residue. A D gene is named only where the DNA matches it firmly. Rows give clone size only sometimes, using once, few, many, or a class for an expanded clone.

clone_size: NA; j_call: TRBJ2-1; v_call: TRBV11-2; d_call: TRBD2; cdr3_nt: TGTGCCAGCAGCTTAGGTTCTAGCGGGACAGAGCAGTTCTTC; cdr3_aa: CASSLGSSGTEQFF
clone_size: NA; j_call: TRBJ2-1; v_call: TRBV16; d_call: TRBD2; cdr3_nt: TGTGCCAGCTTCCAACAAGGCCGGGCTAGCGGGAACGATGAGCAGTTCTTC; cdr3_aa: CASFQQGRASGNDEQFF
clone_size: NA; j_call: TRBJ2-5; v_call: TRBV7-9; d_call: TRBD1; cdr3_nt: TGTGCCAGCAGCCCCACCTTACAGGGGGAGACCCAGTACTTC; cdr3_aa: CASSPTLQGETQYF
clone_size: NA; j_call: TRBJ1-1; v_call: TRBV4-1; d_call: NA; cdr3_nt: TGCGCCAGCAGCCAACCGGGGAGGAAAAAGGACACTGAAGCTTTCTTT; cdr3_aa: CASSQPGRKKDTEAFF
clone_size: NA; j_call: TRBJ1-2; v_call: TRBV5-6; d_call: NA; cdr3_nt: TGTGCCAGCAGCCCGGTCCCCGGGGACTATGGCTACACCTTC; cdr3_aa: CASSPVPGDYGYTF
clone_size: NA; j_call: TRBJ2-1; v_call: TRBV19; d_call: NA; cdr3_nt: TGTGCCAGTTACAGGTATTATGAGCAGTTCTTC; cdr3_aa: CASYRYYEQFF
clone_size: NA; j_call: TRBJ1-2; v_call: TRBV4-1; d_call: TRBD1; cdr3_nt: TGCGCCAGCAGTCTCGTTGAAGGACAGGCGCTCACCTTC; cdr3_aa: CASSLVEGQALTF
clone_size: NA; j_call: TRBJ2-1; v_call: TRBV5-5; d_call: TRBD2; cdr3_nt: TGTGCCAGCAGCCTACCCGCCCGTTTGGCGGGAGATGAGCAGTTCTTC; cdr3_aa: CASSLPARLAGDEQFF
clone_size: NA; j_call: TRBJ1-1; v_call: TRBV21-1; d_call: NA; cdr3_nt: TGTGCCAGCAGCAAGGCCGACACTGAAGCTTTCTTT; cdr3_aa: CASSKADTEAFF
clone_size: NA; j_call: TRBJ2-3; v_call: TRBV27; d_call: TRBD1; cdr3_nt: TGTGCCAGCAACAAAGACAGGGGGTTAGGCACAGATACGCAGTATTTT; cdr3_aa: CASNKDRGLGTDTQYF
clone_size: NA; j_call: TRBJ2-6; v_call: TRBV27; d_call: NA; cdr3_nt: TGTGCCAGCAGTTTATCAGCAGGGGATCCCTCTGGGGCCAACGTCCTGACTTTC; cdr3_aa: CASSLSAGDPSGANVLTF
clone_size: NA; j_call: TRBJ2-2; v_call: TRBV2; d_call: NA; cdr3_nt: TGTGCCAGCAGGGCCCTAGCGCCCACCGGGGAGCTGTTTTTT; cdr3_aa: CASRALAPTGELFF
clone_size: NA; j_call: TRBJ2-7; v_call: TRBV27; d_call: NA; cdr3_nt: TGTGCCAGCAGTTCCGTCCCCCCCTACGAGCAGTACTTC; cdr3_aa: CASSSVPPYEQYF
clone_size: NA; j_call: TRBJ1-1; v_call: TRBV4-1; d_call: TRBD1; cdr3_nt: TGCGCCAGCAGCCAGGGGACAGCGAACACTGAAGCTTTCTTT; cdr3_aa: CASSQGTANTEAFF
clone_size: NA; j_call: TRBJ1-1; v_call: TRBV6-1; d_call: TRBD1; cdr3_nt: TGTGCCAGCGTATGGGACAGGGTGAACACTGAAGCTTTCTTT; cdr3_aa: CASVWDRVNTEAFF
clone_size: few; j_call: TRBJ1-3; v_call: TRBV18; d_call: NA; cdr3_nt: TGTGCCAGCTCACAAAAATTTCGGGCAGCGGGGCTCTCTGGAAACACCATATATTTT; cdr3_aa: CASSQKFRAAGLSGNTIYF
clone_size: NA; j_call: TRBJ2-1; v_call: TRBV29-1; d_call: NA; cdr3_nt: TGCAGCGGAGGGGGGGGCTCTACGGATGAGCAGTTCTTC; cdr3_aa: CSGGGGSTDEQFF
clone_size: NA; j_call: TRBJ2-3; v_call: TRBV7-8; d_call: TRBD2; cdr3_nt: TGTGCCAGCAGCCGACCCGGGACAGGGACTAGCGGGACGGTTACAGATACGCAGTATTTT; cdr3_aa: CASSRPGTGTSGTVTDTQYF
clone_size: NA; j_call: TRBJ2-1; v_call: TRBV5-6; d_call: NA; cdr3_nt: TGTGCCAGCAGCTGGACAGACAATGAGCAGTTCTTC; cdr3_aa: CASSWTDNEQFF
clone_size: NA; j_call: TRBJ2-7; v_call: TRBV6-5; d_call: NA; cdr3_nt: TGTGCCAGCAGTTACTCGGAACAGGGAGCCTACGAGCAGTACTTC; cdr3_aa: CASSYSEQGAYEQYF
clone_size: NA; j_call: TRBJ2-5; v_call: TRBV21-1; d_call: NA; cdr3_nt: TGTGCCAGCAGCAGGGAGACTAGGCAAGAGACCCAGTACTTC; cdr3_aa: CASSRETRQETQYF
clone_size: NA; j_call: TRBJ2-5; v_call: TRBV5-4; d_call: TRBD2; cdr3_nt: TGTGCCAGCAGCTTGACAGGACTAGCGAAAGAGACCCAGTACTTC; cdr3_aa: CASSLTGLAKETQYF
clone_size: NA; j_call: TRBJ2-7; v_call: TRBV27; d_call: NA; cdr3_nt: TGTGCCAGCAGTTTCGATCGGGGGAGAACCGAGCAGTACTTC; cdr3_aa: CASSFDRGRTEQYF
clone_size: NA; j_call: TRBJ2-1; v_call: TRBV6-5; d_call: NA; cdr3_nt: TGTGCCAGCAGTTATAATATAGACAATGAGCAGTTCTTC; cdr3_aa: CASSYNIDNEQFF
clone_size: NA; j_call: TRBJ2-7; v_call: TRBV28; d_call: NA; cdr3_nt: TGTGCCAGCAAGCCTGGGCCTTTCCTCTACGAGCAGTACTTC; cdr3_aa: CASKPGPFLYEQYF
clone_size: NA; j_call: TRBJ2-6; v_call: TRBV28; d_call: NA; cdr3_nt: TGTGCCAGCAGTTTAGCGGGGGGGGCCAACGTCCTGACTTTC; cdr3_aa: CASSLAGGANVLTF
clone_size: NA; j_call: TRBJ1-1; v_call: TRBV10-3; d_call: NA; cdr3_nt: TGTGCCATCAGTCATAGCAAATACACGAACACTGAAGCTTTCTTT; cdr3_aa: CAISHSKYTNTEAFF
clone_size: NA; j_call: TRBJ2-7; v_call: TRBV13; d_call: TRBD2; cdr3_nt: TGTGCCAGCAGCGCGACCGGGACTAGGGCCTACGAGCAGTACTTC; cdr3_aa: CASSATGTRAYEQYF
clone_size: NA; j_call: TRBJ2-1; v_call: TRBV5-5; d_call: TRBD1; cdr3_nt: TGTGCCAGCAGCTTCGGACAGGTGGTCCTCCCAGAGCAGTTCTTC; cdr3_aa: CASSFGQVVLPEQFF
clone_size: NA; j_call: TRBJ2-7; v_call: TRBV5-1; d_call: NA; cdr3_nt: TGCGCCAGCAGCAGGGGTAGCTACGAGCAGTACTTC; cdr3_aa: CASSRGSYEQYF
clone_size: NA; j_call: TRBJ1-5; v_call: TRBV27; d_call: NA; cdr3_nt: TGTGCCAGCAGTTCCCGGGGGGAGCCCCAGCATTTT; cdr3_aa: CASSSRGEPQHF
clone_size: NA; j_call: TRBJ1-2; v_call: TRBV27; d_call: NA; cdr3_nt: TGTGCCAGCAGTTTATCTAACCCTTCTGGGGGCAATGGCTACACCTTC; cdr3_aa: CASSLSNPSGGNGYTF
clone_size: NA; j_call: TRBJ2-7; v_call: TRBV29-1; d_call: NA; cdr3_nt: TGCAGCGTTGAACATTCCTACGAGCAGTACTTC; cdr3_aa: CSVEHSYEQYF
clone_size: NA; j_call: TRBJ2-7; v_call: TRBV4-1; d_call: TRBD2; cdr3_nt: TGCGCCAGCAGCCCCCAGGCTAGCGGCACCTACGAGCAGTACTTC; cdr3_aa: CASSPQASGTYEQYF
clone_size: NA; j_call: TRBJ1-2; v_call: TRBV6-5; d_call: NA; cdr3_nt: TGTGCCAGCACCGGAGGGGATGGCTACACCTTC; cdr3_aa: CASTGGDGYTF
clone_size: NA; j_call: TRBJ2-7; v_call: TRBV11-3; d_call: TRBD2; cdr3_nt: TGTGCCAGCAGCTCCGGGGTTAGCGGGAGAGACGAGCAGTACTTC; cdr3_aa: CASSSGVSGRDEQYF
clone_size: NA; j_call: TRBJ1-3; v_call: TRBV9; d_call: NA; cdr3_nt: TGTGCCAGCAGCGCCTCAGGGTCTGGAAACACCATATATTTT; cdr3_aa: CASSASGSGNTIYF
clone_size: NA; j_call: TRBJ2-7; v_call: TRBV30; d_call: TRBD2; cdr3_nt: TGTGCCTGGCTAGCGGGAGCTTCCTACGAGCAGTACTTC; cdr3_aa: CAWLAGASYEQYF
clone_size: NA; j_call: TRBJ1-4; v_call: TRBV29-1; d_call: NA; cdr3_nt: TGCAGCGTTGCCTTAGCTGGTTGGACACCTGAAAAACTGTTTTTT; cdr3_aa: CSVALAGWTPEKLFF
clone_size: NA; j_call: TRBJ1-3; v_call: TRBV2; d_call: NA; cdr3_nt: TGTGCCAGCAGTGAGCCGGGCTCTGGAAACACCATATATTTT; cdr3_aa: CASSEPGSGNTIYF
clone_size: NA; j_call: TRBJ1-4; v_call: TRBV7-2; d_call: TRBD1; cdr3_nt: TGTGCCAGCAGCTTAGCGCTTGGACAGGGGGAAAAACTGTTTTTT; cdr3_aa: CASSLALGQGEKLFF
clone_size: NA; j_call: TRBJ2-7; v_call: TRBV4-2; d_call: TRBD2; cdr3_nt: TGTGCCAGCAGCCGAGGAAGCGGGAGCTCCTACGAGCAGTACTTC; cdr3_aa: CASSRGSGSSYEQYF
clone_size: NA; j_call: TRBJ2-5; v_call: TRBV28; d_call: NA; cdr3_nt: TGTGCCAGCAGTCTAGACGTCCAAGAGACCCAGTACTTC; cdr3_aa: CASSLDVQETQYF
clone_size: NA; j_call: TRBJ1-2; v_call: TRBV5-6; d_call: TRBD1; cdr3_nt: TGTGCCAGCAGCTTGATATGGGACAGGAACTATGGCTACACCTTC; cdr3_aa: CASSLIWDRNYGYTF
clone_size: NA; j_call: TRBJ2-7; v_call: TRBV30; d_call: TRBD2; cdr3_nt: TGTGCCTTCTCGGGACTAGGGTACGAGCAGTACTTC; cdr3_aa: CAFSGLGYEQYF
clone_size: NA; j_call: TRBJ2-3; v_call: TRBV7-9; d_call: TRBD2; cdr3_nt: TGTGCCAGCACGGGAGCGGGGGATACGCAGTATTTT; cdr3_aa: CASTGAGDTQYF
clone_size: few; j_call: TRBJ1-5; v_call: TRBV6-6; d_call: TRBD1; cdr3_nt: TGTGCCAGCAGTTTAGGACAGGGGAGGAAGCCCCAGCATTTT; cdr3_aa: CASSLGQGRKPQHF
clone_size: NA; j_call: TRBJ2-7; v_call: TRBV6-5; d_call: NA; cdr3_nt: TGTGCCAGCAGTCTGGGACTTAGGTCCTACGAGCAGTACTTT; cdr3_aa: CASSLGLRSYEQYF
clone_size: NA; j_call: TRBJ2-7; v_call: TRBV6-5; d_call: TRBD2; cdr3_nt: TGTGCCAGCAGTTACTCAGCGGGGGAGAGAGGCTACGAGCAGTACTTC; cdr3_aa: CASSYSAGERGYEQYF
clone_size: NA; j_call: TRBJ2-5; v_call: TRBV7-2; d_call: NA; cdr3_nt: TGTGCCAGCAGCTTAGGACTGGGGACCCAGTACTTC; cdr3_aa: CASSLGLGTQYF
clone_size: few; j_call: TRBJ1-2; v_call: TRBV27; d_call: TRBD1; cdr3_nt: TGTGCCAGCAGTCCGATGGGACAGACTAACTATGGCTACACCTTC; cdr3_aa: CASSPMGQTNYGYTF
clone_size: NA; j_call: TRBJ2-7; v_call: TRBV4-3; d_call: TRBD1; cdr3_nt: TGCGCCAGCAGCCACCGGGACAGGGACTACGAGCAGTACTTC; cdr3_aa: CASSHRDRDYEQYF
clone_size: once; j_call: TRBJ2-1; v_call: TRBV20-1; d_call: NA; cdr3_nt: TGCAGTGCTAGCCGGGACTATGAGCAGTTCTTC; cdr3_aa: CSASRDYEQFF
clone_size: NA; j_call: TRBJ2-7; v_call: TRBV6-1; d_call: NA; cdr3_nt: TGTGCCAGCAGTCTGACAGATTCCTACGAGCAGTACTTC; cdr3_aa: CASSLTDSYEQYF
clone_size: NA; j_call: TRBJ2-1; v_call: TRBV4-1; d_call: TRBD2; cdr3_nt: TGCGCCAGCAGCCAAGTATACGGGACTAGTACTAACAATGAGCAGTTCTTC; cdr3_aa: CASSQVYGTSTNNEQFF